Each of the 3 T cell receptor beta chains below was sequenced from the same sample in a study of cytomegalovirus exposure and HLA in healthy donors. The PCR used 60 Vbeta and 13 Jbeta primers. Produced via immunoSEQ multiplex PCR; TCRdb's table is partial and in-frame only. This sample has over 150,000 clones, with 80% found just once. The specimen was PBMCs. The receptors shown here come from a man aged 18 to 29 in good health and CMV-seropositive.

The rearrangement links TRBV2 to TRBJ2-6; the match to TRBD1 covers 9 bases. The CDR3 has 15 amino acids. Germline V gene sequence: CDR1 SNHLY, CDR2 FYNNEI. The V and J ends lost 8 bases and 8 bases, in that order; junction bases with no gene match: 10. CDR3 sequence: CASVRDRVLSNVLTF. The CDR3 DNA reads as TGTGCCAGCGTCCGGGACAGGGTTTTATCCAACGTCCTGACTTTC.

The chain has TRBV5-1 and TRBJ2-1, with D possibly being TRBD1 (5 bases). CDR1 and CDR2 from the germline V gene are SGHRS and YFSETQ. V was trimmed by 5 bases and J by 1 base, leaving 13 bases between them. The CDR3 length is 15 residues. The chain's CDR3 is CASRDTAKSYNEQFF. The DNA of the CDR3 is TGCGCCAGCAGGGACACAGCGAAATCCTACAATGAGCAGTTCTTC. Full variable domain (rest looked up from reference TRBV5-1 and TRBJ2-1): KAGVTQTPRYLIKTRGQQVTLSCSPISGHRSVSWYQQTPGQGLQFLFEYFSETQRNKGNFPGRFSGRQFSNSRSEMNVSTLELGDSALYLCASRDTAKSYNEQFFGPGTRLTVL.

V gene TRBV7-2 combines with J gene TRBJ2-7; a weak D match, TRBD1 (6 bases). The CDR3 has 16 residues. Germline loops: CDR1 SGHTA, CDR2 FQGNSA. Trimming removed 4 bases from V and 6 bases from J, with 22 bases in between. CDR3 sequence reads: CASSSTGTIVTFEQYF. CDR3 DNA sequence: TGTGCCAGCAGCTCCACCGGGACAATTGTGACTTTCGAGCAGTACTTC.